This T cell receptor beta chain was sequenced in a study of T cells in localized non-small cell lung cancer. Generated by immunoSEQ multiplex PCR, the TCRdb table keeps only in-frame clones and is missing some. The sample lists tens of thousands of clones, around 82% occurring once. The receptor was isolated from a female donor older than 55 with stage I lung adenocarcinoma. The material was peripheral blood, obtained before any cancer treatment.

CDR3 DNA sequence: TGTGCCAGCAGCCCGTCGTTGGAACTCGGGTACACTGAAGCTTTCTTT. Translation gives CASSPSLELGYTEAFF. This chain links TRBV13 with TRBJ1-1; D not certain. Trimming took off 5 bases at V and 3 bases at J, with 19 bases between the two ends. CDR1 and CDR2 (germline): PRHDT, FYEKMQ (reference sequence). The CDR3 length is 16 residues.